These 30 T cell receptor beta chains were all obtained from the same sample, sequenced in a study of metastatic and nonmetastatic thyroid tumors. TCRdb re-called the PCR reads with MiXCR. The sample contains around 7,000 clones, 35% of which appear only once. No treatment of any kind had been given to any patient before thyroid surgery. Sequencing used adjacent normal tissue. All receptors derive from a female donor with papillary thyroid cancer or a benign thyroid nodule (not recorded which). Some clones in this sample may be carry-over from other donors' samples.

In its sample, this clone was seen once. This rearrangement joins TRBV14 to TRBJ2-1; D is perhaps TRBD2 (6 bases). Germline CDR1 reads SGHDN; CDR2 reads FVKESK. Trimming shortened V by 6 bases and J by 6 bases, and 12 bases separated the two germline ends. The CDR3 totals 13 residues. This CDR3 reads CASRSAGTNEQFF. CDR3 bases: TGTGCCAGCAGGTCGGCGGGAACCAATGAGCAGTTCTTC.

The gene calls are TRBV11-2 and TRBJ1-5; TRBD1 might be the D (6 bases). The V gene lost 4 bases and the J gene lost 7 bases, with 20 bases spanning the gap. Germline CDR1 SGHAT, CDR2 FQNNGV. The CDR3 contains 16 residues. CDR3 residues: CASSSSLGGRIQPQHF. As DNA, the CDR3 is TGTGCCAGCAGCTCCTCTTTGGGGGGGCGGATCCAGCCCCAGCATTTT.

This chain uses TRBV19 with TRBJ1-2; 7 nucleotides match TRBD1. Germline CDR1 LNHDA, CDR2 SQIVND (reference sequence). The length of the CDR3 is 17 residues. V was pared by 5 bases and J by 1 base, with 13 bases of the junction left unmatched. The CDR3 loop reads CASSGIEGQSFNYGYTF. The CDR3, as DNA: TGTGCCAGTAGTGGTATAGAGGGACAGTCATTTAACTATGGCTACACCTTC.

This clone was observed a few times. V and J are TRBV10-3 and TRBJ2-7; 7 bases are a match to TRBD1. The germline V gene encodes CDR1 ENHRY and CDR2 SYGVKD. The CDR3 is 15 residues long. V dropped 5 bases and J dropped 0; count of bases not matched to a gene: 7. In DNA form, the CDR3 reads TGTGCCATCAGTACCCTCAGGGGGACCTCCTACGAGCAGTACTTC. This encodes CAISTLRGTSYEQYF.

The sample holds one count of this clone. V gene TRBV3-1 combines with J gene TRBJ1-3, with TRBD1 matching 7 bases. V lost 6 bases to trimming and J lost 4 bases; unmatched junction nucleotides: 12. The CDR3 loop spans 16 amino acids. The germline CDR1 and CDR2 sequences are LGHDT and YNNKEL (reference sequence). CDR3 coding DNA: TGTGCCAGCAGTACTGGACAGGCCGCTGTCGGAAACACCATATATTTT. This codes for CASSTGQAAVGNTIYF. Full variable domain (missing parts from reference TRBV3-1 and TRBJ1-3): DTAVSQTPKYLVTQMGNDKSIKCEQNLGHDTMYWYKQDSKKFLKIMFSYNNKELIINETVPNRFSPKSPDKAHLNLHINSLELGDSAVYFCASSTGQAAVGNTIYFGEGSWLTVV.

This clone has just a few counts. This rearrangement joins TRBV6-1 to TRBJ2-3, with TRBD1 as a possible D gene (6 bases). The CDR3 contains 14 residues. The germline gives CDR1 MNHNS, CDR2 SASEGT. V was pared by 7 bases and J by 4 bases, with 15 bases between. The CDR3 DNA is TGTGCCAGCACCCGGGCAGGGGAAGCAGATACGCAGTATTTT. It encodes CASTRAGEADTQYF.

This clone was picked up one time. The chain combines TRBV20-1 with TRBJ1-1; D is ambiguous. CDR3 length equals 15 residues. Germline assignment: CDR1 DFQATT and CDR2 SNEGSKA (reference sequence). V was trimmed by 0 bases and J by 3 bases, leaving 14 bases between them. For the CDR3, the DNA is TGCAGTGCTAGAGATCCAGGAAGGAGTGACACTGAAGCTTTCTTT. It codes for CSARDPGRSDTEAFF.

This clone was counted between two and nine times. The chain employs TRBV12-3 or TRBV12-4 and TRBJ2-7, with D tentatively TRBD2 (6 bases). V lost 6 bases and J 6 bases, leaving 12 bases between the germline ends. The CDR3 spans 12 residues. In DNA form, the CDR3 reads TGTGCCAGCAGGGCGGAGGGTGGCGAGCAGTACGTC. It encodes CASRAEGGEQYV.

The CDR3 DNA reads as TGCAGTGCTAAAGTGGCGCACGCTGAAGCTTTCTTT. Translating gives CSAKVAHAEAFF. V is TRBV20-1 and J is TRBJ1-1; D is ambiguous. The CDR3 has 12 residues. Trimming removed 4 bases from V and 6 bases from J, with 12 bases in between. In germline, CDR1 is DFQATT, CDR2 SNEGSKA (reference sequence).

On this clone: This CDR3 is missing its conserved last phenylalanine or tryptophan, likely due to a read error. Because the CDR3's place on the DNA is in doubt, the DNA is left out and the CDR3 is given as listed by TCRdb. This chain connects TRBV20-1 to TRBJ2-7; TRBD2 is the table's D call, not checked against the DNA. The CDR3 totals 14 residues, both ends included. Germline assignment: CDR1 DFQATT and CDR2 SNEGSKA (reference sequence). The CDR3 reads CSALKGFLAGQLHL.

The chain links TRBV28 to TRBJ2-3; 13 bases fit TRBD2. In germline, CDR1 is MDHEN, CDR2 SYDVKM. The ends lost 6 bases at V and 6 bases at J; junction bases unmatched: 6. The CDR3 runs 15 residues. CDR3 DNA: TGTGCCAGCAGCCCGACTAGCGGGAGGACCGATACGCAGTATTTT. Translation gives CASSPTSGRTDTQYF.

The rearrangement links TRBV27 to TRBJ1-5; D gene unclear. Trimming removed 6 bases at V and 5 bases at J, with 11 bases between. This CDR3 contains 13 residues. The germline gives CDR1 MNHEY, CDR2 SMNVEV (reference sequence). The CDR3 region has the DNA TGTGCCAGCAGATCCGACGGATATCAGCCCCAGCATTTT. It yields the protein CASRSDGYQPQHF.

This clone came up a few times. The chain is built from TRBV20-1 and TRBJ2-7; no definite D call. Trimming stripped 5 bases from V and 0 bases from J, with 14 bases between. The germline CDR1 and CDR2 sequences are DFQATT and SNEGSKA (reference sequence). The CDR3 covers 14 residues. Here the CDR3 reads CSAPPGEVSYEQYF. In DNA, the CDR3 is TGCAGTGCTCCCCCGGGTGAGGTCTCCTACGAGCAGTACTTC.

This clone showed up just a few times. The rearrangement uses TRBV12-3 or TRBV12-4 and TRBJ2-3; a possible D gene is TRBD1 (6 bases). The V and J ends lost 0 bases and 7 bases respectively, with 11 bases between them. This CDR3 is 14 amino acids long. CDR3 sequence reads: CASSLALTGYTQYF. The DNA for the CDR3 is TGTGCCAGCAGTTTAGCACTCACAGGGTATACGCAGTATTTT.

The CDR3 sequence is CASSHAGTSGRTDTQYF. The CDR3 DNA follows: TGTGCCAGCAGCCACGCGGGGACTAGCGGGAGGACAGATACGCAGTATTTT. V gene TRBV4-2 combines with J gene TRBJ2-3, with 15 bases identical to TRBD2. The CDR3 sequence is 17 residues long. Germline lookup yields CDR1 LGHNA and CDR2 YNFKEQ. V lost 3 bases, J lost 3 bases, and 4 bases stayed unmatched.

Only a few counts were recorded for this clone. The genes are TRBV24-1 and TRBJ2-1; D not certain. Germline lookup yields CDR1 KGHDR and CDR2 SFDVKD. The CDR3 length is 14 residues. Trimming removed 0 bases at V and 5 bases at J, with 7 bases between. The CDR3 spells CATSDLSWDNEQFF. The CDR3 coding sequence is TGTGCCACCAGTGATTTGAGTTGGGACAATGAGCAGTTCTTC.

This sequence joins TRBV7-2 and TRBJ1-2, with D perhaps TRBD1 (6 bases). Germline V gene lookup returns CDR1 SGHTA and CDR2 FQGNSA. This CDR3 contains 14 residues. V dropped 1 base and J dropped 6 bases, with 12 bases sitting between them. CDR3 nucleotide sequence: TGTGCCAGCAGCTTAGTAGGGGACACTAATGGCTACACCTTC. Its protein product is CASSLVGDTNGYTF.

The V call is TRBV28, the J call TRBJ2-7; TRBD2 agrees at 14 bases. CDR3 length equals 16 residues. The V and J ends lost 2 bases and 3 bases, in that order; junction bases with no gene match: 3. Germline CDR1 and CDR2: MDHEN and SYDVKM. The CDR3 sequence is CASSLGTSGRGYEQYF. The CDR3 DNA sequence: TGTGCCAGCAGTTTAGGGACTAGCGGGAGAGGCTACGAGCAGTACTTC.

V is TRBV20-1 and J is TRBJ1-2, with D unclear. CDR1 and CDR2 (germline): DFQATT, SNEGSKA (reference sequence). This CDR3 contains 15 residues. With 1 base removed from V and 0 bases from J, the gap between germline ends came to 12 bases. For the CDR3, the DNA is TGCAGTGCTAGAGGTTACGGCCAGACTAACTATGGCTACACCTTC. This sequence encodes CSARGYGQTNYGYTF.

The CDR3 region has the DNA TGTGCCAGTAGTAGACCAGCCTCAGGAGGCTATGGCTACACCTTC. It yields the protein CASSRPASGGYGYTF. The rearrangement joins TRBV19 to TRBJ1-2; D remains ambiguous. CDR3 size: 15 residues. The germline CDR1 and CDR2 sequences are LNHDA and SQIVND (reference sequence). Trimming removed 4 bases from V and 4 bases from J, with 16 bases in between.

This clone was detected only a few times. The chain employs TRBV6-1 and TRBJ2-7; D gene unclear. CDR3 length: 14 residues. V lost 4 bases, J lost 2 bases, and 12 bases lay in between. Germline V gene lookup returns CDR1 MNHNS and CDR2 SASEGT. CDR3 protein: CASSVSVGAYEQYV. The CDR3 nucleotides are TGTGCCAGCAGTGTTTCTGTCGGTGCCTACGAGCAGTACGTC.

The V call is TRBV9, the J call TRBJ1-2; 8 bases line up with TRBD1. The CDR3 is 16 amino acids. V lost 3 bases, J lost 6 bases, and 13 bases stayed unmatched. Looked up from germline, CDR1 is SGDLS and CDR2 is YYNGEE. The CDR3 nucleotides read TGTGCCAGCAGCGCAGGCCCATCGCAGGGGGCAGATGGCTACACCTTC. Its translation is CASSAGPSQGADGYTF.

This clone is medium-sized (0.01 to 0.1%). The chain carries TRBV19 and TRBJ2-4; the D gene is possibly TRBD1 (6 bases). Germline assignment: CDR1 LNHDA and CDR2 SQIVND (reference sequence). The CDR3 loop spans 16 amino acids. V was cut by 1 base and J by 3 bases, with 13 bases left in between. The CDR3 loop is CASSIVRGGFKNIQYF. In nucleotides, the CDR3 is TGTGCCAGTAGTATAGTTCGAGGGGGATTCAAAAACATTCAGTACTTC.

This clone was found a few times. The rearrangement links TRBV12-3 or TRBV12-4 to TRBJ1-2; unclear D gene. This CDR3 is built from 13 residues. V was trimmed by 3 bases and J by 4 bases, leaving 9 bases between them. CDR3 protein: CASSFVRFYGYTF. The CDR3 DNA reads TGTGCCAGCAGTTTCGTTCGCTTCTATGGCTACACCTTC.

To note about this clone: This CDR3 is also generated by other DNA sequences in the sample. The chain links TRBV19 to TRBJ2-2, with 8 bases lining up with TRBD2. This CDR3 comprises 15 residues. V was clipped by 9 bases and J by 0 bases; unmatched bases: 6. Germline V gene lookup returns CDR1 LNHDA and CDR2 SQIVND (reference sequence). CDR3 residues: CASRRGVANTGELFF. The CDR3 DNA is TGTGCCAGCAGGCGGGGGGTGGCGAACACCGGGGAGCTGTTTTTT. Filled out from reference TRBV19 and TRBJ2-2, the complete variable domain reads DGGITQSPKYLFRKEGQNVTLSCEQNLNHDAMYWYRQDPGQGLRLIYYSQIVNDFQKGDIAEGYSVSREKKESFPLTVTSAQKNPTAFYLCASRRGVANTGELFFGEGSRLTVL.

V usage is TRBV20-1 and J usage is TRBJ2-7; the match to TRBD2 covers 15 bases. This CDR3 is built from 19 residues. V lost 1 base and J lost 3; bases outside the gene matches: 13. Germline CDR1 is DFQATT and CDR2 is SNEGSKA (reference sequence). In DNA, the CDR3 is TGCAGTGCTAGAGGGGGTTTCGGGACTAGCGGGAGGTCCAACTACGAGCAGTACTTC. Its translation is CSARGGFGTSGRSNYEQYF.

The rearrangement uses TRBV5-1 and TRBJ2-1; maybe TRBD1 (6 bases). Trimming took off 5 bases at V and 5 bases at J, with 17 bases between the two ends. Germline CDR1 is SGHRS and CDR2 is YFSETQ. CDR3 length: 15 residues. This CDR3 is CASSRGGSFDNEQFF. Written as DNA, the CDR3 is TGCGCCAGCAGTCGAGGGGGATCCTTTGACAATGAGCAGTTCTTC.

The chain employs TRBV6-2 or TRBV6-3 and TRBJ2-6, with TRBD1 matching 7 bases. With V trimmed by 5 bases and J by 0 bases, 16 bases remained unmatched. The germline CDR1 and CDR2 sequences are MNHEY and SVGEGT. The CDR3 runs 20 residues. The CDR3 loop reads CASSPHETGKGLSGANVLTF. The CDR3 DNA follows: TGTGCCAGCAGTCCCCATGAGACAGGGAAAGGCCTCTCTGGGGCCAACGTCCTGACTTTC.

V and J are TRBV4-2 and TRBJ2-1; no clear D gene. Trimming removed 0 bases from V and 4 bases from J, with 7 bases in between. Germline loops: CDR1 LGHNA, CDR2 YNFKEQ. The CDR3 runs 14 residues. DNA of the CDR3: TGTGCCAGCAGCCAAGATTGGGGATACAATGAGCAGTTCTTC. The encoded protein is CASSQDWGYNEQFF.

This clone was observed a single time. Germline and junction disagree at one end, which may indicate a read error. J is TRBJ2-1 and V is TRBV7-9; 8 positions agree with TRBD2. This CDR3 contains 14 residues. CDR1 and CDR2 (germline): SEHNR, FQNEAQ (reference sequence). The CDR3 region has the DNA TGTGCCAGCATCTTAGCGGGACCTAACAATGAGCAGTTCTTC. Its protein product is CASILAGPNNEQFF.